A selection of T cell receptor beta chains follows, all from one sample in a study of patients and donors after allogeneic stem cell transplantation. TCRdb passed the RT-PCR reads through MiXCR, listing each CDR3 protein once. Of hundreds of thousands of distinct CDR3 sequences detected, roughly 17% appear once; the ten largest clones hold less than 9.5%. Material: blood, either unsorted or a sorted T cell fraction (not recorded which). The receptors originated from a human donor who was either an allogeneic HSCT recipient or a stem cell or donor lymphocyte infusion donor (not recorded which). It is not recorded whose cells these are; they may come from a transplant donor. CDR3s include the opening cysteine and the closing phenylalanine or tryptophan. The order of the fields is J gene, V gene, clone size, D gene, CDR3 protein, CDR3 DNA. A D gene is named only where the DNA matches it firmly. Only some rows state a clone size, as once, few, many or a class for expanded clones.

TRBJ1-5	TRBV3-1	few	.	CASTREGKGGFNQPQHF	TGTGCCAGCACCCGGGAGGGAAAGGGGGGTTTTAATCAGCCCCAGCATTTT
TRBJ2-1	TRBV29-1	.	TRBD1	CSVEWDRGTEQFF	TGCAGCGTTGAGTGGGACAGGGGGACTGAGCAGTTCTTC
TRBJ1-1	TRBV5-1	.	.	CASSSYPTFTEAFF	TGCGCCAGCAGCTCCTACCCTACATTCACTGAAGCTTTCTTT
TRBJ2-2	TRBV30	.	.	CAWFRGSRAGELFF	TGTGCCTGGTTTAGGGGGAGTAGGGCCGGGGAGCTGTTTTTT
TRBJ1-1	TRBV5-1	few	.	CASSQPGQMNTEAFF	TGCGCCAGCAGCCAGCCGGGACAAATGAACACTGAAGCTTTCTTT
TRBJ1-1	TRBV9	.	.	CASSVIGGTEAFF	TGTGCCAGCAGCGTGATAGGGGGGACTGAAGCTTTCTTT
TRBJ2-5	TRBV12-3/TRBV12-4	few	.	CASSPRRVQETQYF	TGTGCCAGCAGTCCCCGCCGAGTCCAAGAGACCCAGTACTTC
TRBJ1-2	TRBV4-1	.	.	CASSQIGSAYGYTF	TGCGCCAGCAGCCAGATCGGCAGTGCCTATGGCTACACCTTC
TRBJ1-2	TRBV5-6	.	.	CASTLGGPGPNYGYTF	TGTGCCAGCACCCTTGGGGGGCCGGGCCCAAACTATGGCTACACCTTC
TRBJ1-5	TRBV12-3/TRBV12-4	.	.	CASSLRRDQPQHF	TGTGCCAGCAGTTTGCGCAGGGATCAGCCCCAGCATTTT
TRBJ1-5	TRBV10-3	few	TRBD1	CAISAGQGEGQPQHF	TGTGCCATCAGTGCGGGACAGGGAGAGGGTCAGCCCCAGCATTTT
TRBJ1-2	TRBV12-3/TRBV12-4	few	.	CASSPGTLAYGYTF	TGTGCCAGCAGTCCCGGTACGCTGGCGTATGGCTACACCTTC
TRBJ2-7	TRBV15	many	.	CATSRDLPAYEQYF	TGTGCCACCAGCAGAGATCTTCCAGCCTACGAGCAGTACTTC
TRBJ2-1	TRBV10-3	.	TRBD2	CAIRSTSGGIYNEQFF	TGTGCCATCAGGTCGACTAGCGGGGGGATCTACAATGAGCAGTTCTTC
TRBJ1-2	TRBV18	.	.	CASSPTGSPGRKTYGYTF	TGTGCCAGCTCACCAACCGGTAGCCCGGGAAGAAAGACCTATGGCTACACCTTC
TRBJ2-3	TRBV23-1	few	.	CASSQSSRQHTDTQYF	TGCGCCAGCAGTCAATCAAGTCGGCAGCACACAGATACGCAGTATTTT
TRBJ2-3	TRBV5-1	few	TRBD2	CASSFLAGSTDTQYF	TGCGCCAGCAGCTTCCTAGCGGGGAGCACAGATACGCAGTATTTT
TRBJ2-7	TRBV12-3/TRBV12-4	.	.	CASSYGGPLYEQYF	TGTGCCAGCAGCTACGGAGGGCCGCTCTACGAGCAGTACTTC
TRBJ2-7	TRBV23-1	few	TRBD1	CASECPGQYSYEQYF	TGCGCCAGCGAATGCCCGGGACAGTATTCCTACGAGCAGTACTTC
TRBJ1-1	TRBV10-3	.	.	CAISGLLLTEAFF	TGTGCCATCAGTGGACTCCTTCTCACTGAAGCTTTCTTT
TRBJ1-3	TRBV5-1	few	.	CASSLVGTSGNTIYF	TGCGCCAGCAGCTTGGTTGGGACCTCTGGAAACACCATATATTTT
TRBJ2-1	TRBV7-3	.	TRBD2	CASSLTGTSGSPEQFF	TGTGCCAGCAGCTTAACCGGGACTAGCGGGAGTCCTGAGCAGTTCTTC
TRBJ1-1	TRBV7-8	many	.	CASSFALQAEAFF	TGTGCCAGCAGCTTCGCCTTACAGGCTGAAGCTTTCTTT